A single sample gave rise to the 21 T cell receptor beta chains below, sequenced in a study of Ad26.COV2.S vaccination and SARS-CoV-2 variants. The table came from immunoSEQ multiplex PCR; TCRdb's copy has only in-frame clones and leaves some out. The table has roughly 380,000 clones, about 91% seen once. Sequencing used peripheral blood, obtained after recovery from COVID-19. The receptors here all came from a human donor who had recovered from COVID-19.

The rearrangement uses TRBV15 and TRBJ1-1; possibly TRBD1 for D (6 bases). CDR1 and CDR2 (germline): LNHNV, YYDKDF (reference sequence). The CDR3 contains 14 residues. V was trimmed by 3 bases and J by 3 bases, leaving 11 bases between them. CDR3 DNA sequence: TGTGCCACCAGCAGCCCCGGGGGCGACACTGAAGCTTTCTTT. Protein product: CATSSPGGDTEAFF.

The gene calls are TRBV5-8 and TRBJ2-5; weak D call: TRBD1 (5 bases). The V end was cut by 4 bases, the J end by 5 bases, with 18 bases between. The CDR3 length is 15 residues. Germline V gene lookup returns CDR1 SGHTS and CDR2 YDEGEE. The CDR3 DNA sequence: TGTGCCAGCAGCGGCTGGGCCAACAGGTCTGAGACCCAGTACTTC. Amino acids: CASSGWANRSETQYF.

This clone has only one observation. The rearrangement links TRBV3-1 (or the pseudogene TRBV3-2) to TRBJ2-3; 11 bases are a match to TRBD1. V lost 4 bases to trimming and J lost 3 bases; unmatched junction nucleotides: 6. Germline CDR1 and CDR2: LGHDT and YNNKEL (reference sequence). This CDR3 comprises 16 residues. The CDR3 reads CASSRLGQGGTDTQYF. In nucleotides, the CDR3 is TGTGCCAGCAGCCGCTTGGGACAGGGGGGAACAGATACGCAGTATTTT.

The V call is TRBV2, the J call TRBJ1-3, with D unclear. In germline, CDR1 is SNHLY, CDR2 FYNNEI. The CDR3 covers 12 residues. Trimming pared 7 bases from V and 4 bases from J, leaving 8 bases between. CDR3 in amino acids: CASTANGNTIYF. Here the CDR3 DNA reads TGTGCCAGCACGGCCAACGGAAACACCATATATTTT.

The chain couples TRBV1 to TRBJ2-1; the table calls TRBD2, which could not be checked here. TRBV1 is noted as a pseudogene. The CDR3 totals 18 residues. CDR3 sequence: CTSSPPLAGGASYNEQFF. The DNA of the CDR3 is TGCACCAGCAGCCCGCCTCTAGCGGGGGGGGCCTCCTACAATGAGCAGTTCTTC.

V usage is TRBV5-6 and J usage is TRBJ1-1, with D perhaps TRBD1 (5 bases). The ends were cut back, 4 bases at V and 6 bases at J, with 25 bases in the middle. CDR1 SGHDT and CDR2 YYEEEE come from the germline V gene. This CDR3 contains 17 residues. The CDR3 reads CASSPRVGRGAFAEAFF. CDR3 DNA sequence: TGTGCCAGCAGCCCGCGGGTTGGGAGAGGGGCCTTTGCTGAAGCTTTCTTT.

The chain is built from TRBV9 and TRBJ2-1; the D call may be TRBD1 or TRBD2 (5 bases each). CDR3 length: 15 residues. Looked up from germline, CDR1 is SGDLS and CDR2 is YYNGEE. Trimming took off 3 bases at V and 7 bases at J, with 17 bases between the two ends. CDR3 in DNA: TGTGCCAGCAGCGCCCTCCATGGGACCGCAAATGAGCAGTTCTTC. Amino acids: CASSALHGTANEQFF. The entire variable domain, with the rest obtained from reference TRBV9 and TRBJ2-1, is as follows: DSGVTQTPKHLITATGQRVTLRCSPRSGDLSVYWYQQSLDQGLQFLIQYYNGEERAKGNILERFSAQQFPDLHSELNLSSLELGDSALYFCASSALHGTANEQFFGPGTRLTVL.

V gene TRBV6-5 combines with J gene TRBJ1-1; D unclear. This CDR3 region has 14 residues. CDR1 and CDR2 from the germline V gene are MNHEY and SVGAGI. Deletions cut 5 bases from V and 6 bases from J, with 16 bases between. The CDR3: CASSTSDGSSEAFF. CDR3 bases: TGTGCCAGCAGTACCTCGGACGGATCCTCTGAAGCTTTCTTT.

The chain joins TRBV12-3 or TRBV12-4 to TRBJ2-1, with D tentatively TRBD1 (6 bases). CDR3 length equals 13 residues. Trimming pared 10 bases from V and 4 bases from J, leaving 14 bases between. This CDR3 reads CATSFGQYNEQFF. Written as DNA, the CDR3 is TGTGCCACGTCATTCGGACAGTACAATGAGCAGTTCTTC.

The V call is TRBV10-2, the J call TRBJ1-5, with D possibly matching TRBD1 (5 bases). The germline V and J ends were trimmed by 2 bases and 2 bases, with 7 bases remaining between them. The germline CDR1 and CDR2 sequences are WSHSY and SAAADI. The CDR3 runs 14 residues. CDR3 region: CASSESRGNQPQHF. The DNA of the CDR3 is TGCGCCAGCAGTGAGAGCAGGGGCAATCAGCCCCAGCATTTT.

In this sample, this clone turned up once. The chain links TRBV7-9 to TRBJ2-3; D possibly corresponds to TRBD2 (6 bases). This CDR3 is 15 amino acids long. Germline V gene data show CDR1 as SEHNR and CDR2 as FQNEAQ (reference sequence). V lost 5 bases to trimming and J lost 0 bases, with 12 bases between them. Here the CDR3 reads CASSLGLTSTDTQYF. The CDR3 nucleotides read TGTGCCAGCAGCCTGGGACTGACTAGCACAGATACGCAGTATTTT.

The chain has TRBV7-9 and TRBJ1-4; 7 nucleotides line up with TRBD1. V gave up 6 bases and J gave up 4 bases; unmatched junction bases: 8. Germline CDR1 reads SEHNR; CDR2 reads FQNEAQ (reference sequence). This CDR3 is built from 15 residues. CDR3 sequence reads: CASSRTRDSNEKLFF. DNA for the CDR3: TGTGCCAGCAGTCGTACTCGGGACAGTAATGAAAAACTGTTTTTT.

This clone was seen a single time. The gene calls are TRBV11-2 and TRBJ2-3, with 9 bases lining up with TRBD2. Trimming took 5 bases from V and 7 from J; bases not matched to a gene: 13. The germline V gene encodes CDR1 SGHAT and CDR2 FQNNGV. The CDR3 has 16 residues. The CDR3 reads CASSRPRSGGENTQYF. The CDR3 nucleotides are TGTGCCAGCAGCCGGCCCCGTAGCGGGGGCGAGAATACGCAGTATTTT.

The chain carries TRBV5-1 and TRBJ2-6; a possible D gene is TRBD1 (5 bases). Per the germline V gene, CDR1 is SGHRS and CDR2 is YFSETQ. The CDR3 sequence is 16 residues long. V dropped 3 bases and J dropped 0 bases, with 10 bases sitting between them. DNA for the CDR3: TGCGCCAGCAGCTCGACAGCTAACTCTGGGGCCAACGTCCTGACTTTC. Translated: CASSSTANSGANVLTF.

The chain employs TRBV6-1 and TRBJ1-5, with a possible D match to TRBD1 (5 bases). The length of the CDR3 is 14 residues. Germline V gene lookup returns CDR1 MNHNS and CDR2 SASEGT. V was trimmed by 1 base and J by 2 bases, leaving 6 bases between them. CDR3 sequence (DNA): TGTGCCAGCAGTGAAGGACAGCGCAATCAGCCCCAGCATTTT. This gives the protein CASSEGQRNQPQHF.

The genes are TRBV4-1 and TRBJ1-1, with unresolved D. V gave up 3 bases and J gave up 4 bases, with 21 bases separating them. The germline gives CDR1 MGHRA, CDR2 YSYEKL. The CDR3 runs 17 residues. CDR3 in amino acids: CASSQRISAEVGTEAFF. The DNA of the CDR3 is TGCGCCAGCAGCCAGCGAATCTCCGCCGAGGTAGGCACTGAAGCTTTCTTT.

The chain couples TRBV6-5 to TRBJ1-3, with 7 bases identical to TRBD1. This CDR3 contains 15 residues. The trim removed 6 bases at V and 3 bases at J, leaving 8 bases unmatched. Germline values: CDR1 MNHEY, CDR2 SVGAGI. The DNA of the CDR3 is TGTGCCAGCAGCCCCGACAGGGCTGGTGGAAACACCATATATTTT. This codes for CASSPDRAGGNTIYF.

CDR3 nucleotide sequence: TGTGCCAGCAGTGAAGAATTCGGGGGTTATGGCTACACCTTC. Amino acid sequence: CASSEEFGGYGYTF. V and J are TRBV6-1 and TRBJ1-2, with D possibly TRBD1 on 5 matching bases. V gave up 1 base and J gave up 5 bases, with 11 bases separating them. The CDR3 has 14 amino acids. The germline V gene has CDR1 MNHNS and CDR2 SASEGT.

Here the CDR3 DNA reads TGCGCCAGCAGCCAGTGGACGGGAACTTATGGCTACACCTTC. Translation: CASSQWTGTYGYTF. V usage is TRBV4-1 and J usage is TRBJ1-2; D gene ambiguous. V was clipped by 3 bases and J by 5 bases, with 13 bases between them. This CDR3 is 14 amino acids long. Germline V CDR1 and CDR2: MGHRA, YSYEKL.

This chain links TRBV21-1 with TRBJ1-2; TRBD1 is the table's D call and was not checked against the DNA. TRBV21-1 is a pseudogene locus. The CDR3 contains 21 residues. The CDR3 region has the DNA TGTGCCAGCAGCAAAGAGGGACCTCTTTCGGACAGCGCCTTATATGTCTATGGCTACACCTTC. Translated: CASSKEGPLSDSALYVYGYTF.

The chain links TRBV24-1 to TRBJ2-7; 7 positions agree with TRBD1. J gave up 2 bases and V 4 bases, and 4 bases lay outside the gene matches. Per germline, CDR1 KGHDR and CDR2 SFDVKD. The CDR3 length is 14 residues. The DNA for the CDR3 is TGTGCCACCAGTGACCAAGACAGGGCCTACGAGCAGTACTTC. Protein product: CATSDQDRAYEQYF.